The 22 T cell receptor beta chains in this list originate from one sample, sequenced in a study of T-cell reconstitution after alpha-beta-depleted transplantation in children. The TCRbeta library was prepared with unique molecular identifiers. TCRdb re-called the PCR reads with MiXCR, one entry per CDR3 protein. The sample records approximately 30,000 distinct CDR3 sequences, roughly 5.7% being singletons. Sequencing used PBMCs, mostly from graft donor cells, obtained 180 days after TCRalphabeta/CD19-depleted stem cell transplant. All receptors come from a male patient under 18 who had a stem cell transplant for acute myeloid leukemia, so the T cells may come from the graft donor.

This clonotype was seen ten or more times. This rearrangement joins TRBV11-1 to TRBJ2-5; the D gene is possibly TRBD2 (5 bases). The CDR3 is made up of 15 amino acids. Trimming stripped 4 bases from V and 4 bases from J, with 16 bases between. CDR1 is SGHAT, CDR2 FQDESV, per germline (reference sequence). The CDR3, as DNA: TGTGCCAGCAGCTCTCCAGGACGCGGAGGAGAGACCCAGTACTTC. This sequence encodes CASSSPGRGGETQYF.

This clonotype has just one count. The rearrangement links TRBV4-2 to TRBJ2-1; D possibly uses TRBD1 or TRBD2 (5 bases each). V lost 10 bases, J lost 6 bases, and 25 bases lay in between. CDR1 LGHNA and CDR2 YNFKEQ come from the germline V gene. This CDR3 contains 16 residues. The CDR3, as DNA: TGTGCCATGGGCCCCGGGACCCGCTGCCCACGCAATGAGCAGTTCTTC. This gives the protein CAMGPGTRCPRNEQFF.

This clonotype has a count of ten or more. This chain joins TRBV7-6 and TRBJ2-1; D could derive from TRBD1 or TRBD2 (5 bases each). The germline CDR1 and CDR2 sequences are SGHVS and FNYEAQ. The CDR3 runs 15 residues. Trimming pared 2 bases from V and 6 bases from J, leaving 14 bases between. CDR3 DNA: TGTGCCAGCAGCTTATCCAGGGTGGGAGCCAATGAGCAGTTCTTC. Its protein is CASSLSRVGANEQFF. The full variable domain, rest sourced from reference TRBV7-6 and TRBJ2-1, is GAGVSQSPRYKVTKRGQDVALRCDPISGHVSLYWYRQALGQGPEFLTYFNYEAQQDKSGLPNDRFSAERPEGSISTLTIQRTEQRDSAMYRCASSLSRVGANEQFFGPGTRLTVL.

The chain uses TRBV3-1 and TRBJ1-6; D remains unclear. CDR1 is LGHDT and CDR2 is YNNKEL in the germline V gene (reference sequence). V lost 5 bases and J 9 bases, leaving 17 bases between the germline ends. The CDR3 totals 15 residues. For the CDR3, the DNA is TGTGCCAGCAGCGATCCTGCAGGCGTAGGTTCACCCCTCCACTTT. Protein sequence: CASSDPAGVGSPLHF.

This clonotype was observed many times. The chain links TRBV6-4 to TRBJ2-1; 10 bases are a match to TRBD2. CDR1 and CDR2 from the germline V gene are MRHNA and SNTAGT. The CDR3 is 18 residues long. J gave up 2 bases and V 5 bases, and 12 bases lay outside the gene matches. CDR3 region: CASSCGSSGSSTYNEQFF. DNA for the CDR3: TGTGCCAGCAGTTGTGGCTCTAGCGGGAGTTCAACCTACAATGAGCAGTTCTTC.

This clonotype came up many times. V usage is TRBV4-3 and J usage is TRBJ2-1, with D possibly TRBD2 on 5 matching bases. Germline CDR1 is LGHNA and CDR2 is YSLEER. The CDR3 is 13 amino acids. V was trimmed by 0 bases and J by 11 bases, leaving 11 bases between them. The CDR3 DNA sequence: TGCGCCAGCAGCCAAGATCGGACGGGAAAGCAGTTCTTC. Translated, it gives CASSQDRTGKQFF.

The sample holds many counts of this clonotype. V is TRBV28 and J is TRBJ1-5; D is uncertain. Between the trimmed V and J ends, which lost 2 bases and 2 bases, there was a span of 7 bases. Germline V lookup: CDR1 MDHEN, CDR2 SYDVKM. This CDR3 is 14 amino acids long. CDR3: CASSLTAGNQPQHF. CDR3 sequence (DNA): TGTGCCAGCAGTTTAACAGCTGGCAATCAGCCCCAGCATTTT.

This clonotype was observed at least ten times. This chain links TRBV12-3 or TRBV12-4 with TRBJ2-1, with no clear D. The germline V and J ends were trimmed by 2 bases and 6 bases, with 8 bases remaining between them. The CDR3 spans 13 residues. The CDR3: CASSLLSGNEQFF. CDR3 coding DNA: TGTGCCAGCAGTTTATTGTCAGGCAATGAGCAGTTCTTC.

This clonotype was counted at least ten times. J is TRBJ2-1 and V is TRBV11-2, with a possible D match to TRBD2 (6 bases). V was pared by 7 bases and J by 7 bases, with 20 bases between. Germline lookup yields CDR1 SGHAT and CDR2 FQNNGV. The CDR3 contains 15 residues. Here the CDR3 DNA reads TGTGCCAGCACCCCGCGGGGTAGCGGAGAAAATGAGCAGTTCTTC. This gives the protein CASTPRGSGENEQFF.

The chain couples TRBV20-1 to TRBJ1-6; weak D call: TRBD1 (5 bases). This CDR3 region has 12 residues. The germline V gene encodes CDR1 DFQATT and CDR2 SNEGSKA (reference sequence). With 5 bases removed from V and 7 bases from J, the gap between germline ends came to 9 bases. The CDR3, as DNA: TGCAGTGCTTTTTCAGGGAATTCACCCCTCCACTTT. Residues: CSAFSGNSPLHF.

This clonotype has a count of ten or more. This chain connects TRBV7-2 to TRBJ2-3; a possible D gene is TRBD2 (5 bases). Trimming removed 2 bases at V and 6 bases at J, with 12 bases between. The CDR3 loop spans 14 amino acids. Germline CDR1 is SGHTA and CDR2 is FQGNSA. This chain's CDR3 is CASSLLEGWDTQYF. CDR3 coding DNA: TGTGCCAGCAGCTTACTAGAGGGTTGGGATACGCAGTATTTT.

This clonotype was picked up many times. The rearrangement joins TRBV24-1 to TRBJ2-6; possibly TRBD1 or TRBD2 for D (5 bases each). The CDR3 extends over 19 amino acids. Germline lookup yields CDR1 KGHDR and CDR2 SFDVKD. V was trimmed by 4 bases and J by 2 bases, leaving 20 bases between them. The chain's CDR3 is CATSDPPGPRTTGANVLTF. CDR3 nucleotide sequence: TGTGCCACCAGTGACCCGCCGGGACCCCGGACGACTGGGGCCAACGTCCTGACTTTC.

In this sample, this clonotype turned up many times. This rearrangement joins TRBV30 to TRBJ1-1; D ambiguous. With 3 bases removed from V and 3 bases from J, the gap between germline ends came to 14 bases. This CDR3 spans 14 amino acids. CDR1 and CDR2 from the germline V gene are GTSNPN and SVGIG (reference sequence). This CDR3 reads CAWSSLGPDTEAFF. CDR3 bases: TGTGCCTGGAGCTCCCTCGGACCAGACACTGAAGCTTTCTTT.

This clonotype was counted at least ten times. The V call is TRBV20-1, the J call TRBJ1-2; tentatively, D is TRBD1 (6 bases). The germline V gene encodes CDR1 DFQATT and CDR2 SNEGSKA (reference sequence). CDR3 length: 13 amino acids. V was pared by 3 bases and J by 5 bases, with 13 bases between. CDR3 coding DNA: TGCAGTGCTAGGGAGACAGGCTCATATGGCTACACCTTC. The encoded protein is CSARETGSYGYTF.

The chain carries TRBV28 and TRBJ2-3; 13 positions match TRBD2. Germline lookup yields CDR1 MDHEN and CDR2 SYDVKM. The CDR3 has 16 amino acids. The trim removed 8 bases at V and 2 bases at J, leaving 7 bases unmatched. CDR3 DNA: TGTGCCAGCCCAAAGGGGACTAGCGGGGTCACAGATACGCAGTATTTT. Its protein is CASPKGTSGVTDTQYF. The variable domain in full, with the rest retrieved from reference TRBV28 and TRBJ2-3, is DVKVTQSSRYLVKRTGEKVFLECVQDMDHENMFWYRQDPGLGLRLIYFSYDVKMKEKGDIPEGYSVSREKKERFSLILESASTNQTSMYLCASPKGTSGVTDTQYFGPGTRLTVL.

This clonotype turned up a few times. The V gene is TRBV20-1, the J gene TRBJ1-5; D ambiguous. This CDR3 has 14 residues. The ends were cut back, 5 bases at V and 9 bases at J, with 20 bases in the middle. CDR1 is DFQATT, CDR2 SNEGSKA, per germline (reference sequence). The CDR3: CSALGPNLAWPQHF. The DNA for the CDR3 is TGCAGTGCTCTTGGCCCGAACCTCGCCTGGCCCCAGCATTTT.

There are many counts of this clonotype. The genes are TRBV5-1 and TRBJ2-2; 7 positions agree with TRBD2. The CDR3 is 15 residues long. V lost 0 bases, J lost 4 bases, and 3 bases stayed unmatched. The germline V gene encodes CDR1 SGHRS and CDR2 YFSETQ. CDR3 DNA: TGCGCCAGCAGCTTGGCCTGGGGGGGCACCGGGGAGCTGTTTTTT. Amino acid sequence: CASSLAWGGTGELFF.

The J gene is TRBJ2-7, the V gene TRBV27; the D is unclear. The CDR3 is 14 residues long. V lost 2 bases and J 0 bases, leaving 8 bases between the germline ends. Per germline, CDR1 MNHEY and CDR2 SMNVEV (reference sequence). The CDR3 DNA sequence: TGTGCCAGCAGTTTAAGCCAGCTCTCCTACGAGCAGTACTTC. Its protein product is CASSLSQLSYEQYF.

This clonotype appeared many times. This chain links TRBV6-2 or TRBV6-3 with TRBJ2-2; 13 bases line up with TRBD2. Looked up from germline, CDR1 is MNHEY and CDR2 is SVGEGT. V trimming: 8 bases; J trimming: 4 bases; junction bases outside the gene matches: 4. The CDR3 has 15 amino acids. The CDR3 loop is CASGRTSGSTGELFF. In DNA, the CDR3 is TGTGCCAGCGGGAGGACTAGCGGGAGCACCGGGGAGCTGTTTTTT.

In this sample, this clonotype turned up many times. The DNA of the CDR3 is TGTGCCAGCACTTCGGTAAATTCGGGGGAGCTGTTTTTT. It yields the protein CASTSVNSGELFF. This chain joins TRBV2 and TRBJ2-2; D is ambiguous. V lost 7 bases, J lost 8 bases, and 14 bases lay in between. CDR1 is SNHLY, CDR2 FYNNEI, per germline. The CDR3 sequence is 13 residues long.

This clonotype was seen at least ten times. The CDR3: CASSPTPSYNEQFF. In DNA, the CDR3 is TGTGCCAGCAGCCCCACCCCTAGTTACAATGAGCAGTTCTTC. The chain is built from TRBV7-9 and TRBJ2-1; no clear D gene. The length of the CDR3 is 14 residues. From germline, CDR1 is SEHNR and CDR2 FQNEAQ (reference sequence). V was pared by 5 bases and J by 4 bases, with 12 bases between.

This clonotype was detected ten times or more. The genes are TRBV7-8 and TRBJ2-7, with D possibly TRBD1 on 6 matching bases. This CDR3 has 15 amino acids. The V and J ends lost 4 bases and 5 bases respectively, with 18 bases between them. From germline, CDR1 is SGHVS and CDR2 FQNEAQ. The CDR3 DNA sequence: TGTGCCAGCAGCTCCCGGGACACCCTTTCCCACGAGCAGTACTTC. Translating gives CASSSRDTLSHEQYF. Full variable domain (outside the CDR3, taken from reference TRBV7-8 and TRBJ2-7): GAGVSQSPRYKVAKRGQDVALRCDPISGHVSLFWYQQALGQGPEFLTYFQNEAQLDKSGLPSDRFFAERPEGSVSTLKIQRTQQEDSAVYLCASSSRDTLSHEQYFGPGTRLTVT.